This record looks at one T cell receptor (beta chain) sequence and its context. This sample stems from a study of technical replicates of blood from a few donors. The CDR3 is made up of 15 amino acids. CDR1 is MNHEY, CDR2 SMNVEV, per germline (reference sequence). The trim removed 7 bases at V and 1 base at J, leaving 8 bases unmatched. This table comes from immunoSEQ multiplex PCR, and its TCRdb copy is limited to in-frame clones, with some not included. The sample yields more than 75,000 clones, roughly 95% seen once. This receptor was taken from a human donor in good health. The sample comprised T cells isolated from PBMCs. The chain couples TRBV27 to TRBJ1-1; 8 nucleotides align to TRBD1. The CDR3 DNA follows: TGTGCCAGCAATCCTGTTGACAGGGGGAACACTGAAGCTTTCTTT. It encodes CASNPVDRGNTEAFF.